Listed below are T cell receptor beta chains from one sample, sequenced in a study of blood T cells in healthy people across ages. One entry per CDR3 protein results from TCRdb running MiXCR on the 5' RACE reads. This sample has 600,000 or so distinct CDR3 sequences; around 21% occur once, and the top ten carry roughly 3.6%. The sequenced sample was blood. These receptors originate from a man between 65 and 80 years old in good health. The conserved cysteine and the conserved F or W are not part of the CDR3 here. Where a row states a size, it is once, few, many or the class of an expanded clone; other rows omit it.

j_gene: TRBJ1-2
abundance: .
v_gene: TRBV5-1
CDR3aa: ASSLGAAAPDGYT

j_gene: TRBJ2-1
abundance: few
v_gene: TRBV20-1
CDR3aa: SARSTRVHEQF

j_gene: TRBJ2-5
abundance: many
v_gene: TRBV6-1
CDR3aa: ASSLTGGLETQY

j_gene: TRBJ2-3
abundance: many
v_gene: TRBV29-1
CDR3aa: SVETDTQY

j_gene: TRBJ2-7
abundance: few
v_gene: TRBV10-3
CDR3aa: AISGEGVSYEQY

j_gene: TRBJ1-1
abundance: few
v_gene: TRBV7-2
CDR3aa: ASSLIPDTEAF

j_gene: TRBJ1-2
abundance: few
v_gene: TRBV10-3
CDR3aa: AISSTDGYT

j_gene: .
abundance: .
v_gene: TRBV15
CDR3aa: ATSREASLYEQY

j_gene: TRBJ2-5
abundance: .
v_gene: TRBV5-6
CDR3aa: ASSLGYDMGETQY

j_gene: TRBJ2-5
abundance: .
v_gene: TRBV4-1
CDR3aa: ASSQAQEETQY

j_gene: TRBJ2-7
abundance: .
v_gene: TRBV28
CDR3aa: ASSSTGREQY

j_gene: TRBJ2-7
abundance: .
v_gene: TRBV19
CDR3aa: ASSIDRTEQY

j_gene: TRBJ2-5
abundance: once
v_gene: TRBV20-1
CDR3aa: SALGGGTKETQY

j_gene: TRBJ2-3
abundance: .
v_gene: TRBV20-1
CDR3aa: SASGSGSAARRGSADTQY

j_gene: TRBJ2-5
abundance: .
v_gene: TRBV10-3
CDR3aa: ATQGSGRGDQETQY

j_gene: TRBJ2-7
abundance: .
v_gene: TRBV11-2
CDR3aa: ASRQTSGTEQY

j_gene: TRBJ1-1
abundance: .
v_gene: TRBV29-1
CDR3aa: SVATGGYGTEAF